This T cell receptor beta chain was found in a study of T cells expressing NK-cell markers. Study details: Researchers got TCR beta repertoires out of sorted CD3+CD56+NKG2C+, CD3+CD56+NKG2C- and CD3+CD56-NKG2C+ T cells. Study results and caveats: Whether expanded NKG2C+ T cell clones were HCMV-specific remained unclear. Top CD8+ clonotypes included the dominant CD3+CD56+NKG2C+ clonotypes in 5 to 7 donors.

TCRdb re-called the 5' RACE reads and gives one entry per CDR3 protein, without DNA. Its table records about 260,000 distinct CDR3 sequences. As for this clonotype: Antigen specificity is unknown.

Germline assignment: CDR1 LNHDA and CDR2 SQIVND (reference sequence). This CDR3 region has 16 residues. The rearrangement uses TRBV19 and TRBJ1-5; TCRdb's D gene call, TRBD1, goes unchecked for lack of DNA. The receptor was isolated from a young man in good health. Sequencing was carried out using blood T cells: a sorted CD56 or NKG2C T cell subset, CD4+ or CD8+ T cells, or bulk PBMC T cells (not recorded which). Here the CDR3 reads CASRPGGSRGNQPQHF.